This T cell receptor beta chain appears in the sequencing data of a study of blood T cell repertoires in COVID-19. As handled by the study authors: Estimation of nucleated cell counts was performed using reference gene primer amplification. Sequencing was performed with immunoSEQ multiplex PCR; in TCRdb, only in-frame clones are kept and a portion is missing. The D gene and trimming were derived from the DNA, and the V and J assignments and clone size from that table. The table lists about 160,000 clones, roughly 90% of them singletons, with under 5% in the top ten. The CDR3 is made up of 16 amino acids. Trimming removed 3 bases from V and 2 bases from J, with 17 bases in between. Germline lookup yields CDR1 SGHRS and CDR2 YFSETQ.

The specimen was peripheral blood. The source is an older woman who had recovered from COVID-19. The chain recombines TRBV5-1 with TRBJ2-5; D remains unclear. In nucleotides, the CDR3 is TGCGCCAGCAGCTCTTCCAACGGCGGCGTACAAGAGACCCAGTACTTC. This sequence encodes CASSSSNGGVQETQYF.